This T cell receptor beta chain came from a study of blood T cell repertoires in COVID-19. Background on the study: Acute and convalescent COVID-19 specimens originated in the United States, Italy and Spain.

The repertoire was sequenced with immunoSEQ multiplex PCR; TCRdb's copy has only in-frame clones and lacks some. Seen here are under 150,000 clones, approximately 87% observed once, and the top ten hold approximately 4%. J was trimmed by 4 bases and V by 8 bases; bases with no gene match: 9. In germline, CDR1 is MNHEY, CDR2 SVGAGI. The CDR3 extends over 14 amino acids. This TCR was sampled from a woman aged 40 to 50 with acute or convalescent COVID-19. The source material was peripheral blood. This chain links TRBV6-5 with TRBJ2-5; 8 bases align to TRBD2. This CDR3 reads CASVSGGLGETQYF. In DNA form, the CDR3 reads TGTGCCAGCGTGTCGGGGGGGCTGGGAGAGACCCAGTACTTC.